This T cell receptor beta chain was recovered during a study of control samples from healthy donors and cancer patients. TCRdb's copy holds only in-frame clones and misses some; the assay was immunoSEQ multiplex PCR. The table shows 100,000 to 150,000 clones, with around 93% occurring only once. Germline V gene sequence: CDR1 SGHNT, CDR2 YYREEE (reference sequence). Germline trimming cut 4 bases from V and 9 bases from J; bases unmatched to any gene: 7. This CDR3 spans 12 amino acids. This sequence originates from a man aged 18 to 30 in good health. The sample taken for sequencing was blood. This chain links TRBV5-4 with TRBJ2-7, with TRBD1 matching over 7 bases. The CDR3, as DNA: TGTGCCAGCAGCGTAGACAGGGATATGCAGTACTTC. Translated: CASSVDRDMQYF.